This is a list of T cell receptor beta chains from one sample in a study of T cell changes during pregnancy in multiple sclerosis. Clones were sequenced by immunoSEQ multiplex PCR, and TCRdb holds only the in-frame ones, with some missing. The repertoire consists of 45,000 to 70,000 clones, with 92% occurring once and the leading ten covering 0.2%. The sequences come from CD4+ T cells from peripheral blood mononuclear cells, collected in the second trimester of pregnancy. These receptors were taken from a female donor with multiple sclerosis, enrolled in a pregnancy study. The CDR3 runs from the conserved cysteine through the conserved F or W. A D gene is named only where the DNA matches it firmly. Rows may omit the clone size; those that give it use once, few, many or a size class.

clone_size j_call v_call d_call cdr3_nt cdr3_aa
- TRBJ1-5 TRBV6-1 - TGTGCCAGCAGTGAACGCAGAGGCCCCGTAAATCAGCCCCAGCATTTT CASSERRGPVNQPQHF
- TRBJ1-2 TRBV18 - TGTGCCAGCTCACCTTTGCCCAATCCAGATGGCTACACCTTC CASSPLPNPDGYTF
- TRBJ2-7 TRBV6-6 TRBD1 TGTGCCAGCAGTTCCACACCAGGGGGCGAGCAGTACTTC CASSSTPGGEQYF
once TRBJ2-3 TRBV9 TRBD2 TGTGCCAGCAGCGTAGAAACTAGCGGCACAGATACGCAGTATTTT CASSVETSGTDTQYF
- TRBJ1-1 TRBV18 TRBD1 TGTGCCAGCTCACCGACTACACAGGGGGCTGTGAACACTGAAGCTTTCTTT CASSPTTQGAVNTEAFF
- TRBJ1-5 TRBV7-2 - TGTGCCAGCAGCGCGAGTAGCAATCAGCCCCAGCATTTT CASSASSNQPQHF
- TRBJ2-3 TRBV27 - TGTGCCAGCAGATACCTTAGCGGTCCCGAAGATACGCAGTATTTT CASRYLSGPEDTQYF
- TRBJ1-1 TRBV5-1 TRBD1 TGCGCCAGCAGCCTTCAACTACAGGGGCAAACTGAAGCTTTCTTT CASSLQLQGQTEAFF
- TRBJ2-1 TRBV5-1 - TGCGCCAGCAGCTTGGCGAGGGTTGGGTACAATGAGCAGTTCTTC CASSLARVGYNEQFF
- TRBJ1-1 TRBV6-5 - TGTGCCAGCAGTTACTCGACGGGAAACACTGAAGCTTTCTTT CASSYSTGNTEAFF
- TRBJ2-7 TRBV4-2 TRBD2 TGTGCCAGCAGCCAGGGCCGGGACTACTCCTACGAGCAGTACTTC CASSQGRDYSYEQYF
once TRBJ1-2 TRBV5-4 TRBD1 TGTGCCAGCAGCGCAACGGGGACAGGCTCTTTCAACACCTTC CASSATGTGSFNTF
- TRBJ1-1 TRBV5-1 TRBD1 TGCGCCAGCGGCTATTTCCCCGGGACAGGGAACACTGAAGCTTTCTTT CASGYFPGTGNTEAFF
- TRBJ1-2 TRBV5-1 - TGCGCCAGCAGCTTGGAGGGAGGCGGTTACACCTTC CASSLEGGGYTF
- TRBJ1-1 TRBV25-1 TRBD1 TGTGCCAGCAGTGATTTTGGACAGGGGAACACTGAAGCTTTCTTT CASSDFGQGNTEAFF
once TRBJ1-1 TRBV7-3 - TGTGCCAGCAGCTTTCTCCAGGGCACTGAAGCTTTCTTT CASSFLQGTEAFF
once TRBJ2-1 TRBV15 TRBD2 TGTGCCACCAGCCCGTGGGAGGGACTAGGAAATGAGCAGTTCTTC CATSPWEGLGNEQFF
- TRBJ1-1 TRBV5-1 TRBD1 TGCGCCAGCAGCTTGGAAGGAGCGCACAGGGGGCTTGAAGCTTTCTTT CASSLEGAHRGLEAFF
- TRBJ1-5 TRBV28 TRBD1 TGTGCCAGCAGTGCCGGGACAGGAGGCTCCTTTAGCAATCAGCCCCAGCATTTT CASSAGTGGSFSNQPQHF
- TRBJ2-1 TRBV6-1 TRBD2 TGTGCCAGCAGTGCCGGGACTAGCGGTCGCGATGAGCAGTTCTTC CASSAGTSGRDEQFF
- TRBJ1-4 TRBV27 - TGTGCCAGCGCAGGGTGGTTGGGTGAAAAACTGTTTTTT CASAGWLGEKLFF
- TRBJ2-1 TRBV10-3 TRBD1 TGTGCCATCAGTGAGAGGACAGGGGGCGGGAATGAGCAGTTCTTC CAISERTGGGNEQFF
- TRBJ1-4 TRBV4-1 TRBD1 TGCGCCAGCAGCCGCCCGGGACAGGGAGTTGAAAAACTGTTTTTT CASSRPGQGVEKLFF
- TRBJ1-3 TRBV2 - TGTGCCAGCAGGGAATTGTACTCTGGAAACACCATATATTTT CASRELYSGNTIYF
- TRBJ2-1 TRBV19 TRBD2 TGTGCCAGTAGTAGATATGCCGGGACTAGCGGGAGAAATCTCCATGAGCAGTTCTTC CASSRYAGTSGRNLHEQFF
- TRBJ1-5 TRBV2 TRBD1 TGTGCCAGCAGTGAAACAGGGGGAAGCAATCAGCCCCAGCATTTT CASSETGGSNQPQHF
- TRBJ2-7 TRBV30 TRBD2 TGTGCCTGGGGGCGGGGGACGTCCTACGAGCAGTACTTC CAWGRGTSYEQYF
- TRBJ2-6 TRBV28 TRBD2 TGTGCCATCAGGACTAGCACTTCTGGGGCCAACGTCCTGACTTTC CAIRTSTSGANVLTF
once TRBJ2-1 TRBV6-1 TRBD1 TGTGCCAGCAGTGGAACCCGGGACAGGTTCAACAATGAGCAGTTCTTC CASSGTRDRFNNEQFF
- TRBJ2-1 TRBV18 TRBD1 TGTGCCAGCTCACGGGACAGGGGCTCCTACAATGAGCAGTTCTTC CASSRDRGSYNEQFF
once TRBJ1-2 TRBV6-5 - TGTGCCAGCAGTTACTTGCGGACTGGGAACTATGGCTACACCTTC CASSYLRTGNYGYTF
- TRBJ2-7 TRBV30 - TGTGCCTGGAGTCTTACCCGACAGAGCTCCTACGAGCAGTACTTC CAWSLTRQSSYEQYF
- TRBJ2-1 TRBV9 TRBD1 TGTGCCAGCAGCGTTGGACAGGGAGATGAGCAGTTCTTC CASSVGQGDEQFF
- TRBJ1-5 TRBV28 - TGTGCCAGCACCTCTTCCGATCAGCCCCAGCATTTT CASTSSDQPQHF
- TRBJ1-4 TRBV4-1 TRBD1 TGCGCCAGCAGCCAAGCCACACAGGGGGCAACTAATGAAAAACTGTTTTTT CASSQATQGATNEKLFF
- TRBJ1-4 TRBV6-6 TRBD1 TGTGCCAGCAGGGGACAGTCCCGAGGGCCTGAAAAACTGTTTTTT CASRGQSRGPEKLFF
- TRBJ2-2 TRBV11-2 - TGTGCCAGCAGCCCCCGCGTCCGGGACTTGAACACCGGGGAGCTGTTTTTT CASSPRVRDLNTGELFF
- TRBJ2-5 TRBV18 TRBD2 TGTGCCAGCTCACCATTAGCGTTAACAGCGGGGGTAGAGACCCAGTACTTC CASSPLALTAGVETQYF
- TRBJ2-1 TRBV29-1 - TGCAGCGTTGAGGACAGCCTAAGCTCCTACAATGAGCAGTTCTTC CSVEDSLSSYNEQFF
- TRBJ1-4 TRBV27 TRBD1 TGTGCCAGCAGTTTAGGGACAGGGGGTGAAAAACTGTTTTTT CASSLGTGGEKLFF
- TRBJ2-3 TRBV9 TRBD1 TGTGCCAGCAGCGCCCAACAGGGGGCCGGGGATACGCAGTATTTT CASSAQQGAGDTQYF
- TRBJ1-2 TRBV9 - TGTGCCAGCAGCCCATCAGGCAGGGCGAACTATGGCTACACCTTC CASSPSGRANYGYTF
- TRBJ1-2 TRBV30 - TGTGCCTGTTTGACGGGTGCTAACTATGGCTACACCTTC CACLTGANYGYTF
- TRBJ1-5 TRBV6-1 - TGTGCCAGCAGTGGGGACATGAATCAGCCCCAGCATTTT CASSGDMNQPQHF
- TRBJ1-2 TRBV19 TRBD1 TGTGCCAGTAGTATAGGCCTGACAGGGAATGGCTACACCTTC CASSIGLTGNGYTF
- TRBJ2-5 TRBV7-2 - TGTGCCAGCAGCGCGAGGGCACCTCGGAGCGTTACTTTACAAGAGACCCAGTACTTC CASSARAPRSVTLQETQYF
- TRBJ1-1 TRBV5-1 - TGCGCCAGCAGCTTTGATTTAGGTGGTTCAGGAAAAGCTTTCTTT CASSFDLGGSGKAFF
- TRBJ2-1 TRBV21-1 - TGTGCCAGCAGCAATTATCCCGGACAGTCCTACAATGAGCAGTTCTTC CASSNYPGQSYNEQFF
- TRBJ2-2 TRBV11-3 TRBD1 TGTGCCAGCAGCTCGACAGGGGTAACCGGGGAGCTGTTTTTT CASSSTGVTGELFF
- TRBJ1-1 TRBV6-5 - TGTGCCAGCAAGGGCGGAGGTAGAGACACTGAAGCTTTCTTT CASKGGGRDTEAFF
- TRBJ2-5 TRBV1 - TGCACCAGCAGCCAACCTCGGACTAGCGGGAGGGCCCTACAAGAGACCCAGTACTTC CTSSQPRTSGRALQETQYF
- TRBJ2-1 TRBV2 TRBD2 TGTGCCAGCAGTGAAGCTGAGGGACTACCATACAATGAGCAGTTCTTC CASSEAEGLPYNEQFF
- TRBJ1-1 TRBV27 - TGTGCCAGCAGCCAGGACTGGCCGCCGAACACTGAAGCTTTCTTT CASSQDWPPNTEAFF